This T cell receptor beta chain was obtained from a study of shared clonotypes between healthy human individuals. Those who donated, Caucasian adults without exception, all lived in Nashville, Tennessee. Trimming removed 9 bases from V and 3 bases from J, with 11 bases in between. This CDR3 comprises 12 residues. Germline V gives CDR1 MNHEY, CDR2 SMNVEV (reference sequence). The assay was immunoSEQ multiplex PCR, and TCRdb's table has in-frame clones only and misses some. The data contain about 1.5 million clones, around 97% of them singletons. The receptor's source is a man younger than 40 in good health. The source material was naive CD4+ T cells sorted from blood. This sample's subset: CD45RA+ positively selected. This sequence joins TRBV27 and TRBJ1-1, with no clear D. CDR3 loop: CASRDLYTEAFF. For the CDR3, the DNA is TGTGCCAGTAGAGACCTCTACACTGAAGCTTTCTTT.